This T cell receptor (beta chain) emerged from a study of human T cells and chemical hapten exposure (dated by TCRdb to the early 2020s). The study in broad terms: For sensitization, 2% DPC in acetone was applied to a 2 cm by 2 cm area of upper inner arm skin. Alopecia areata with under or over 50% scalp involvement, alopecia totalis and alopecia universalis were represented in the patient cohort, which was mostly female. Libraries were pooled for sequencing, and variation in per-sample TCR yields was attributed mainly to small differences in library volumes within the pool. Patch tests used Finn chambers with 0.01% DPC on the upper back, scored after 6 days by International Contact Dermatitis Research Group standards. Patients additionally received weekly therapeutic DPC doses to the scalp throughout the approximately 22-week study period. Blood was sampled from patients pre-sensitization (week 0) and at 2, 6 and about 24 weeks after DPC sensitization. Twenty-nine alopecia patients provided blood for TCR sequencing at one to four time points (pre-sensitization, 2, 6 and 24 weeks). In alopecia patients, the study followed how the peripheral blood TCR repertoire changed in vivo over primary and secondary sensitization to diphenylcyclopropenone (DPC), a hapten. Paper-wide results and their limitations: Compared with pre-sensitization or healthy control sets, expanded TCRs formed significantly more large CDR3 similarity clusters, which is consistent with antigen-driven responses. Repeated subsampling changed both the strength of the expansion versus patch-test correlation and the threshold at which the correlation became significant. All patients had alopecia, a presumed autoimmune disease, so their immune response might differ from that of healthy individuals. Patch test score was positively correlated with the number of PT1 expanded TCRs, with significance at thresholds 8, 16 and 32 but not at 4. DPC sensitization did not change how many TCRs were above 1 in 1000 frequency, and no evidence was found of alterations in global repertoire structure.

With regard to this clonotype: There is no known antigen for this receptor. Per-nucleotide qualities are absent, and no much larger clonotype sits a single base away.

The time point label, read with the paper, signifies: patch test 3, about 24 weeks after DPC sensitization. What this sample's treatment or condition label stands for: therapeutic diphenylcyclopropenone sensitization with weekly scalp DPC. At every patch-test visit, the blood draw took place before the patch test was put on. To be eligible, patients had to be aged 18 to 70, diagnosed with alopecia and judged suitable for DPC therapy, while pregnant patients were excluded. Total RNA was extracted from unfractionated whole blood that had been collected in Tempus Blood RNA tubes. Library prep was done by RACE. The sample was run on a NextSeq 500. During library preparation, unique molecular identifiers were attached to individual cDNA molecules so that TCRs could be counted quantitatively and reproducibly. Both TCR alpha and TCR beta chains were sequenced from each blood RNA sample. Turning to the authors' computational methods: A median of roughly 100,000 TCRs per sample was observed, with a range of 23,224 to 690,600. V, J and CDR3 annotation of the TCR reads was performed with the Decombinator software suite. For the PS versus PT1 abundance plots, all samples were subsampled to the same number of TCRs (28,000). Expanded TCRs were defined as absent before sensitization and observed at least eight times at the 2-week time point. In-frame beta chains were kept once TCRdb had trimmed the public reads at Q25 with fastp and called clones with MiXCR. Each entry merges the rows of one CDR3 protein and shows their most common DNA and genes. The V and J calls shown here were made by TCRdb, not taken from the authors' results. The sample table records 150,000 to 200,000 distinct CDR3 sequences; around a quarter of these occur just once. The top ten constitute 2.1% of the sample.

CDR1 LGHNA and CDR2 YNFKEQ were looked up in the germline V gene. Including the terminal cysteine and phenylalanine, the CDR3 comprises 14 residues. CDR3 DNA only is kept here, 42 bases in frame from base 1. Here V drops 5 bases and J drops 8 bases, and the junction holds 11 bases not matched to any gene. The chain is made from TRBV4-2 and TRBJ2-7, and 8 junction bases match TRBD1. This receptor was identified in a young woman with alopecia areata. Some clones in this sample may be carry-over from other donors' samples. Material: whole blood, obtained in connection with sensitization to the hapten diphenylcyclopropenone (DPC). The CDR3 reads CASSEEGQVLKQYF. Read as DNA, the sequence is TGTGCCAGCAGCGAGGAGGGACAGGTCCTAAAGCAGTACTTC.